This T cell receptor (beta chain) was sequenced in a study of Tregs in tolerant kidney transplant recipients. Study findings and constraints: Biological reproducibility was not directly addressed in this study. The most relevant donor-specific Treg TCRbeta repertoire apparently came from expansion with activated donor B cells.

In regard to this clone: Its target is unknown.

Repertoires were generated with immunoSEQ multiplex PCR, while TCRdb's copy carries only in-frame clones and drops some. The sample consists of over 50,000 clones, 70% to 90% of them appearing once. Unstimulated regulatory T cells (CD4+CD25+CD127-), CD4+CD25- non-regulatory cells, CD4 and CD8 cells were FACS-sorted from thawed PBMCs. CDR3 length equals 14 residues. From germline, CDR1 is SGHVS and CDR2 FQNEAQ. The V gene lost 2 bases and the J gene lost 2 bases, with 7 bases spanning the gap. This clonotype was obtained from a human donor who received a combined kidney and bone marrow transplant. J is TRBJ1-3 and V is TRBV7-8; unclear D gene. The source material was Tregs from blood, sampled before the transplant. This CDR3 is CASSLSQTGNTIYF. The CDR3 DNA reads as TGTGCCAGCAGCTTATCCCAGACTGGAAACACCATATATTTT.